This entry is about one T cell receptor (beta chain). The sample is drawn from a study of blood T cell repertoires in COVID-19. Profiling relied on immunoSEQ multiplex PCR, and the TCRdb table lists in-frame clones only, not all of them. This sample carries hundreds of thousands of clones, over 80% of them seen once, and the ten largest clones take 0.85% to 0.9%. The sample consisted of PBMCs or T cells enriched from blood (not recorded which). This receptor was taken from a man aged 50 to 59 who had been exposed to COVID-19.

CDR3 loop: CASSILGVGEKLFF. For the CDR3, the DNA is TGTGCCAGCAGTATACTGGGAGTAGGGGAAAAACTGTTTTTT. The rearrangement joins TRBV28 to TRBJ1-4; D ambiguous. V was shortened by 5 bases and J by 8 bases, with 15 bases between the two germline ends. CDR3 length: 14 amino acids. CDR1 and CDR2 (germline): MDHEN, SYDVKM.